A selection of T cell receptor beta chains follows, all from one sample in a study of T cell changes during pregnancy in multiple sclerosis. Clones were sequenced by immunoSEQ multiplex PCR, and TCRdb holds only the in-frame ones, with some missing. The sample contains some 40,000 clones, 92% of which appear only once. Sequencing was performed on CD8+ T cells from peripheral blood mononuclear cells, taken before pregnancy. The source is a female donor with multiple sclerosis, enrolled in a pregnancy study. CDR3s include the opening cysteine and the closing phenylalanine or tryptophan. Each record gives: clone size, V gene, D gene, J gene, CDR3 protein, CDR3 DNA. A D gene is named only where the DNA matches it firmly. Size is stated for part of the rows, as once, few or many counts, or as a class when the clone is expanded.

clone_size: once; v_call: TRBV7-9; d_call: -; j_call: TRBJ2-7; cdr3_aa: CASSSNRDTRYEQYF; cdr3_nt: TGTGCCAGCAGCTCAAACCGGGACACACGCTACGAGCAGTACTTC
clone_size: -; v_call: TRBV5-5; d_call: -; j_call: TRBJ1-1; cdr3_aa: CASSLSRGYTEAFF; cdr3_nt: TGTGCCAGCAGCTTGAGCAGGGGTTACACTGAAGCTTTCTTT
clone_size: -; v_call: TRBV7-9; d_call: -; j_call: TRBJ2-3; cdr3_aa: CASSPFRRGDTQYF; cdr3_nt: TGTGCCAGCAGCCCCTTTAGGAGGGGTGATACGCAGTATTTT
clone_size: -; v_call: TRBV7-9; d_call: TRBD2; j_call: TRBJ2-1; cdr3_aa: CASSLLAGGQDEQFF; cdr3_nt: TGTGCCAGCAGCTTACTAGCGGGGGGGCAGGATGAGCAGTTCTTC
clone_size: -; v_call: TRBV9; d_call: TRBD1; j_call: TRBJ2-7; cdr3_aa: CASSVGTGLGYEQYF; cdr3_nt: TGTGCCAGCAGCGTAGGGACAGGGCTAGGCTACGAGCAGTACTTC
clone_size: -; v_call: TRBV9; d_call: -; j_call: TRBJ2-5; cdr3_aa: CASSVEGGAETQYF; cdr3_nt: TGTGCCAGCAGCGTAGAGGGCGGGGCAGAGACCCAGTACTTC
clone_size: -; v_call: TRBV6-1; d_call: TRBD1; j_call: TRBJ2-7; cdr3_aa: CASSEGPQGGYEQYF; cdr3_nt: TGTGCCAGCAGTGAAGGACCACAGGGGGGCTACGAGCAGTACTTC
clone_size: -; v_call: TRBV5-1; d_call: -; j_call: TRBJ2-5; cdr3_aa: CASSPQGQTQETQYF; cdr3_nt: TGCGCCAGCAGCCCGCAGGGGCAGACTCAAGAGACCCAGTACTTC
clone_size: -; v_call: TRBV11-2; d_call: -; j_call: TRBJ2-2; cdr3_aa: CASSLAGKVTGELFF; cdr3_nt: TGTGCCAGCAGCTTAGCGGGAAAGGTCACCGGGGAGCTGTTTTTT
clone_size: -; v_call: TRBV10-3; d_call: -; j_call: TRBJ1-2; cdr3_aa: CAISESYRPHYGYTF; cdr3_nt: TGTGCCATCAGTGAGAGCTACAGGCCACACTATGGCTACACCTTC
clone_size: once; v_call: TRBV19; d_call: -; j_call: TRBJ2-1; cdr3_aa: CASSVEGVNEQFF; cdr3_nt: TGTGCCAGCTCCGTCGAAGGGGTCAATGAGCAGTTCTTC
clone_size: -; v_call: TRBV6-5; d_call: -; j_call: TRBJ2-2; cdr3_aa: CASSYRGLNTGELFF; cdr3_nt: TGTGCCAGCAGTTATCGGGGACTGAACACCGGGGAGCTGTTTTTT
clone_size: -; v_call: TRBV10-3; d_call: -; j_call: TRBJ2-1; cdr3_aa: CAISDGRTSRANEQFF; cdr3_nt: TGTGCCATCAGTGATGGTAGGACAAGTCGAGCCAATGAGCAGTTCTTC
clone_size: -; v_call: TRBV6-4; d_call: -; j_call: TRBJ2-1; cdr3_aa: CASSNIDGDNEQFF; cdr3_nt: TGTGCCAGCAGCAACATAGACGGGGACAATGAGCAGTTCTTC
clone_size: -; v_call: TRBV12-1; d_call: -; j_call: TRBJ2-1; cdr3_aa: CASSLSSIKFF; cdr3_nt: TGTGCCAGCAGCTTGAGTAGTATTAAGTTCTTC
clone_size: -; v_call: TRBV6-6; d_call: TRBD1; j_call: TRBJ1-1; cdr3_aa: CASRGDRRPFF; cdr3_nt: TGTGCCAGCAGGGGGGACAGGCGGCCTTTCTTT
clone_size: -; v_call: TRBV5-6; d_call: -; j_call: TRBJ2-5; cdr3_aa: CASSLTADQETQYF; cdr3_nt: TGTGCCAGCAGCTTGACAGCCGATCAAGAGACCCAGTACTTC
clone_size: -; v_call: TRBV5-1; d_call: -; j_call: TRBJ2-2; cdr3_aa: CASSLELSGVGELFF; cdr3_nt: TGCGCCAGCAGCTTGGAATTATCGGGGGTCGGGGAGCTGTTTTTT
clone_size: -; v_call: TRBV27; d_call: TRBD2; j_call: TRBJ2-1; cdr3_aa: CAASGGSEQFF; cdr3_nt: TGTGCCGCCTCGGGAGGTAGTGAGCAGTTCTTC
clone_size: -; v_call: TRBV14; d_call: TRBD1; j_call: TRBJ1-2; cdr3_aa: CASSLRRTGGNYGYTF; cdr3_nt: TGTGCCAGCAGCCTCAGAAGGACAGGGGGGAACTATGGCTACACCTTC